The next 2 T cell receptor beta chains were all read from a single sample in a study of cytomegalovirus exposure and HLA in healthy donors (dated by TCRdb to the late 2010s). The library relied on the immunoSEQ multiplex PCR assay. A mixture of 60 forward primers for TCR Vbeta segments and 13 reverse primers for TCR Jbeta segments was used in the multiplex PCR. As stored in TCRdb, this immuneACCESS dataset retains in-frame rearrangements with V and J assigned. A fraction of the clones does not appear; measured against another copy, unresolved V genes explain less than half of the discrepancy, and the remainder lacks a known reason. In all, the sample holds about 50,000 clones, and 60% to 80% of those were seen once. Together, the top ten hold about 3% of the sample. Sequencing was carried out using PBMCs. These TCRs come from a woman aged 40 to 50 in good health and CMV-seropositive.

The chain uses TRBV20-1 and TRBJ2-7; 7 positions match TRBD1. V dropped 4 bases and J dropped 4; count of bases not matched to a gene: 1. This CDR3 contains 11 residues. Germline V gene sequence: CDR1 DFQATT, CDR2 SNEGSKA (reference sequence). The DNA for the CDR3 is TGCAGTGCTAACAGGGGTTACGAGCAGTACTTC. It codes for CSANRGYEQYF.

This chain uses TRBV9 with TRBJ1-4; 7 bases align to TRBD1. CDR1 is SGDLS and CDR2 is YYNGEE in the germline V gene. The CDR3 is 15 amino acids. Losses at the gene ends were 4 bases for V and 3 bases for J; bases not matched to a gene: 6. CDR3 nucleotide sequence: TGTGCCAGCAGCTTTTCGGGACAGTCTAATGAAAAACTGTTTTTT. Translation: CASSFSGQSNEKLFF.